This TCR beta chain was profiled in a study of T cell responses to AZD1222 COVID-19 vaccine. Profiled with immunoSEQ multiplex PCR; TCRdb holds only in-frame clones, not every one. The table includes 120,000 to 150,000 clones, around 84% detected once. CDR1 and CDR2 from the germline V gene are SGHRS and YFSETQ. The CDR3 length is 13 residues. J gave up 6 bases and V 2 bases, and 3 bases lay outside the gene matches. The source material was peripheral blood, sampled 28 days after the second AZD1222 dose. The sequence came from an adult who received the AZD1222 COVID-19 vaccine. V is TRBV5-1 and J is TRBJ2-7; 9 bases line up with TRBD1. The CDR3 DNA sequence: TGCGCCAGCAGCTTCGGGACAGGGCTCGAGCAGTACTTC. This gives the protein CASSFGTGLEQYF.